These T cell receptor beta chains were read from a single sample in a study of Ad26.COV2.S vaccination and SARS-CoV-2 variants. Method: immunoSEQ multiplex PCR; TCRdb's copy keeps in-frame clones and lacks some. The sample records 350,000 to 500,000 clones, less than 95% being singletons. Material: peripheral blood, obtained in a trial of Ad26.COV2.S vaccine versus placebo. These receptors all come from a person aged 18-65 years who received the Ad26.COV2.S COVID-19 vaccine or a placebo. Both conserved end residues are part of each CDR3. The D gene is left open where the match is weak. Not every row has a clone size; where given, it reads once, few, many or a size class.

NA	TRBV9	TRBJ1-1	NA	TGTGCCAGCACCCCCCTGGGGAGTAACACTGAAGCTTTCTTT	CASTPLGSNTEAFF
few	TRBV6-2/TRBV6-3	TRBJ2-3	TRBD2	TGTGCCAGCAGTCCGGGACTAGCGGGACCAGATACGCAGTATTTT	CASSPGLAGPDTQYF
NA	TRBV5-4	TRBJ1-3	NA	TGTGCCAGCAGCCATGGACCGGGGGTGGGTGGAAACACCATATATTTT	CASSHGPGVGGNTIYF
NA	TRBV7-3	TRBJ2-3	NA	TGTGCCAGCAGCTTAACCCCCGGGACGAGGAGCACAGATACGCAGTATTTT	CASSLTPGTRSTDTQYF
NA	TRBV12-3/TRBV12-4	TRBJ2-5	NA	TGTGCCAGCAGTTTTTCTACCCGGGGGAAGTACTTC	CASSFSTRGKYF
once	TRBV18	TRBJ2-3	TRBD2	TGTGCCAGCTCACCACCCTATAGCGGGAGTTGGAATACGCAGTATTTT	CASSPPYSGSWNTQYF
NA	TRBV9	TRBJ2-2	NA	TGTGCCAGCAGCGGGGGATCGGGGACCTACACCGGGGAGCTGTTTTTT	CASSGGSGTYTGELFF
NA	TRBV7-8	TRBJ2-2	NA	TGTGCCAGCAGGGTAGAGGAGGAGCTGTTTTTT	CASRVEEELFF
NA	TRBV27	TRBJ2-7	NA	TGTGCCAGCGGAAGCGGCTCCTACGAGCAGTACTTC	CASGSGSYEQYF
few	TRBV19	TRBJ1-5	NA	TGTGCCAGTAGTCTCGGACAGCATCAGCCCCAGCATTTT	CASSLGQHQPQHF
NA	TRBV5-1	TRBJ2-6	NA	TGCGCCAGCAGCTTGGCTAGAGCATCTGGGGCCAACGTCCTGACTTTC	CASSLARASGANVLTF
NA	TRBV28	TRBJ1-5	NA	TGTGCCAGCAGTTTATCAGGGGAGGGCAATCAGCCCCAGCATTTT	CASSLSGEGNQPQHF
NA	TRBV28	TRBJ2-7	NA	TGTGCCAGCAGTTTCGCGGATCCCTACGAGCAGTACTTC	CASSFADPYEQYF
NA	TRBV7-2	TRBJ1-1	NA	TGTGCCAGCAGCTTACTCCGGGACACTGAAGCTTTCTTT	CASSLLRDTEAFF
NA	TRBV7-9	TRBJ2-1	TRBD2	TGTGCCAGCAGCATGAAAGCGGGAGGGCGAAACAATGAGCAGTTCTTC	CASSMKAGGRNNEQFF
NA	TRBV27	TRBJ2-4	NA	TGTGCCAGCAGTTCAGGGTTTCATCAGTACTTC	CASSSGFHQYF
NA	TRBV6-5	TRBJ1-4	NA	TGTGCCAGCAGCGTCTACAGGGCAACTAATGAAAAACTGTTTTTT	CASSVYRATNEKLFF
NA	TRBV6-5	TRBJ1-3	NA	TGTGCCACCCTGAAGGGGTTTGGCTCTGGAAACACCATATATTTT	CATLKGFGSGNTIYF
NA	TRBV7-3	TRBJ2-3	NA	TGTGCCAGCAGCTTAACTGGAGATACGCAGTATTTT	CASSLTGDTQYF
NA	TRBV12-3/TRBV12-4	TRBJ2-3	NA	TGTGCCAGCAGCTACGGCCCAGATACGCAGTATTTT	CASSYGPDTQYF
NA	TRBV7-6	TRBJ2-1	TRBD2	TGTGCCAGCAGCTTTCGGACTAGCGGGAGAAGTGAGCAGTTCTTC	CASSFRTSGRSEQFF
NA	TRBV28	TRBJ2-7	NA	TGTGCCAGCAGCTTAGGGGGCGAGCAGTACTTC	CASSLGGEQYF
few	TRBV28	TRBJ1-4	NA	TGTGCCAGCAGTTTCAGGGTAGCGGCAGTTAATGAAAAACTGTTTTTT	CASSFRVAAVNEKLFF
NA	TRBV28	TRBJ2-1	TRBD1	TGTGCCAGCAGTTTCCTGGGGGGACAGGGGGCGAATGAGCAGTTCTTC	CASSFLGGQGANEQFF
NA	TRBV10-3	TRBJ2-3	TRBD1	TGTGCCATCAGTGAGACCGACAGGGGTACAGATACGCAGTATTTT	CAISETDRGTDTQYF
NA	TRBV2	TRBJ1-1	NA	TGTGCCAGCATAGAGGAGGACTTGAACACTGAAGCTTTCTTT	CASIEEDLNTEAFF
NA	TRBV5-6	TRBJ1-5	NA	TGTGCCAGCAGCATGGAGGGGCGCAATCAGCCCCAGCATTTT	CASSMEGRNQPQHF
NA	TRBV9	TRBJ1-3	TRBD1	TGTGCCAGCAGCCAGGACAGGGGAACTGGAAACACCATATATTTT	CASSQDRGTGNTIYF
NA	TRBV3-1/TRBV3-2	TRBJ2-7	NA	TGTGCCAGCAGCAGGTCACAGAGACCCTACGAGCAGTACTTC	CASSRSQRPYEQYF
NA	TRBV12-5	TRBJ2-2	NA	TGTGCTAGTGGTTTGGTCTCGGGGCCGGCCGGGGAGCTGTTTTTT	CASGLVSGPAGELFF
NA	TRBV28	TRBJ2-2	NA	TGTGCCAGCAGTTTCTGGGGGGACACCGGGGAGCTGTTTTTT	CASSFWGDTGELFF
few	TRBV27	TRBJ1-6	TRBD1	TGTGCCAGCAGTGCCGGGACAGCTAATTCACCCCTCCACTTT	CASSAGTANSPLHF
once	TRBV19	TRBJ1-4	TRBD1	TGTGCCAGTAGTACAGGACAGGGGAGTGAAAAACTGTTTTTT	CASSTGQGSEKLFF
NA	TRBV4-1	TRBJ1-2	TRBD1	TGCGCCAGCAGCCAAAGATCCGCCGGGACAGGGGATGGCTACACCTTC	CASSQRSAGTGDGYTF
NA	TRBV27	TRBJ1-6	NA	TGTGCCAGCAGTGACGGGGCTTATAATTCACCCCTCCACTTT	CASSDGAYNSPLHF
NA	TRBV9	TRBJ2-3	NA	TGTGCCAAATATCCAACTAGCACAGATACGCAGTATTTT	CAKYPTSTDTQYF
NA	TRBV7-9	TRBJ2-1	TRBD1	TGTGCCAGCAGCTTAGCGAGAGACAGGGGAGGCAATGAGCAGTTCTTC	CASSLARDRGGNEQFF
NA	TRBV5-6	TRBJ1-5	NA	TGTGCCAGCAGCTTGTACCCAGGGTGGGAAGGCAATCAGCCCCAGCATTTT	CASSLYPGWEGNQPQHF
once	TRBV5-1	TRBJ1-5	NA	TGCGCCAGCAGCTCCGACGGGGATAGCAATCAGCCCCAGCATTTT	CASSSDGDSNQPQHF
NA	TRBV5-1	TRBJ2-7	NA	TGCGCCAGCAGATTAGGGTCGGGCACCTCCGAGCAGTACTTC	CASRLGSGTSEQYF
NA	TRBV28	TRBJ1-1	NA	TGTGCCAGCAGTTTGATGAACACTGAAGCTTTCTTT	CASSLMNTEAFF
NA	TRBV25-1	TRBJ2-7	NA	TGTGCCAGCAGTGAGGGGCCGGGACCCTACGAGCAGTACTTC	CASSEGPGPYEQYF
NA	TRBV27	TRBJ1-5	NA	TGTGCCAGCAGTTTGGTCCCGGATAGCAATCAGCCCCAGCATTTT	CASSLVPDSNQPQHF